This entry lists 7 T cell receptor beta chains sequenced from one sample in a study of T cell changes during pregnancy in multiple sclerosis. TCRdb's copy holds only in-frame clones and misses some; the assay was immunoSEQ multiplex PCR. The sample consists of almost 20,000 clones, 80% to 90% of them appearing once. Sequencing used CD8+ T cells from peripheral blood mononuclear cells, obtained in the third trimester of pregnancy. These receptors were collected from a female donor in good health, enrolled as a control in a pregnancy study.

CDR3 bases: TGTGCCATCAGTGGACCAAACGGGGGACTAGCGGCTACGACCCCTGAGCAGTTCTTC. Encoded protein: CAISGPNGGLAATTPEQFF. This chain uses TRBV10-3 with TRBJ2-1, with 11 bases lining up with TRBD2. Germline CDR1 is ENHRY and CDR2 is SYGVKD. J gave up 9 bases and V 4 bases, and 20 bases lay outside the gene matches. The CDR3 covers 19 residues.

This clone occurred once. This rearrangement joins TRBV27 to TRBJ2-7; 8 bases map to TRBD1. This CDR3 region has 16 residues. The trim removed 4 bases at V and 0 bases at J, leaving 8 bases unmatched. The germline V gene encodes CDR1 MNHEY and CDR2 SMNVEV (reference sequence). CDR3 bases: TGTGCCAGCAGTTCGCCCCGGGACAGGTTCTCCTACGAGCAGTACTTC. Its protein product is CASSSPRDRFSYEQYF.

V is TRBV19 and J is TRBJ1-5; 10 bases agree with TRBD1. The CDR3 contains 19 residues. V lost 4 bases and J lost 0; bases outside the gene matches: 12. Germline V lookup: CDR1 LNHDA, CDR2 SQIVND (reference sequence). Written as DNA, the CDR3 is TGTGCCAGTAGTAGATATCATGGGGACAGGGGCTATAGCAATCAGCCCCAGCATTTT. Translation: CASSRYHGDRGYSNQPQHF.

The chain couples TRBV28 to TRBJ2-2, with D tentatively TRBD1 (5 bases). The V gene's germline CDR1 is MDHEN and CDR2 SYDVKM. Trimming shortened V by 7 bases and J by 0 bases, and 6 bases separated the two germline ends. The CDR3 has 13 amino acids. The DNA of the CDR3 is TGTGCCAGCATGACAGCGAACACCGGGGAGCTGTTTTTT. Translating gives CASMTANTGELFF.

Comments on this clone: Within the sample, other DNA sequences also encode this same CDR3. The chain links TRBV7-9 to TRBJ1-1; possibly TRBD1 for D (5 bases). Germline V gene lookup returns CDR1 SEHNR and CDR2 FQNEAQ (reference sequence). The CDR3 loop spans 13 amino acids. Trimming took off 5 bases at V and 3 bases at J, with 10 bases between the two ends. The CDR3 nucleotides are TGTGCCAGCAGCCCCACAGGTGACACTGAAGCTTTCTTT. This sequence encodes CASSPTGDTEAFF.

This chain links TRBV29-1 with TRBJ1-2, with TRBD1 as a possible D gene (5 bases). V dropped 7 bases and J dropped 4 bases, with 13 bases sitting between them. The CDR3 sequence is 12 residues long. CDR1 and CDR2 (germline): SQVTM, ANQGSEA. Written as DNA, the CDR3 is TGCAGCGCAGGGTCCGACTCCTATGGCTACACCTTC. Translating gives CSAGSDSYGYTF. Full variable domain (outside the CDR3, taken from reference TRBV29-1 and TRBJ1-2): SAVISQKPSRDICQRGTSLTIQCQVDSQVTMMFWYRQQPGQSLTLIATANQGSEATYESGFVIDKFPISRPNLTFSTLTVSNMSPEDSSIYLCSAGSDSYGYTFGSGTRLTVV.

The chain links TRBV15 to TRBJ2-1; D gene uncertain. CDR1 is LNHNV, CDR2 YYDKDF, per germline (reference sequence). The CDR3 loop spans 14 amino acids. Trimming shortened V by 0 bases and J by 7 bases, and 10 bases separated the two germline ends. The CDR3 nucleotides read TGTGCCACCAGCAGAGATCGGAGCTTTAATGAGCAGTTCTTC. Its protein product is CATSRDRSFNEQFF.